A selection of T cell receptor beta chains follows, all from one sample in a study of T cells in Graves' hyperthyroidism and ophthalmopathy. A single record per CDR3 protein comes from TCRdb applying MiXCR to the multiplex PCR reads. The table includes approximately 710,000 distinct CDR3 sequences, 17% detected once. Sequenced input: blood. These TCRs come from a man in his forties or fifties with Graves' hyperthyroidism. CDR3s include the opening cysteine and the closing phenylalanine or tryptophan. Fields, in order: D gene, clone size, V gene, J gene, CDR3 protein, CDR3 DNA. A D gene is named only where the DNA matches it firmly. Size is omitted from some rows. Given values are once, few, many or a class for expanded clones.

d_gene: .; abundance: .; v_gene: TRBV9; j_gene: TRBJ1-1; CDR3aa: CASSVEGERTEAFF; CDR3nt: TGTGCCAGCAGCGTAGAAGGAGAACGCACTGAAGCTTTCTTT
d_gene: .; abundance: few; v_gene: TRBV6-1; j_gene: TRBJ2-2; CDR3aa: CASSPRTGLDGELFF; CDR3nt: TGTGCCAGCAGTCCCAGAACAGGGTTGGACGGGGAGCTGTTTTTT
d_gene: .; abundance: few; v_gene: TRBV4-3; j_gene: TRBJ1-4; CDR3aa: CASSQEWGAPLNEKLFF; CDR3nt: TGCGCCAGCAGCCAAGAATGGGGTGCACCCCTTAATGAAAAACTGTTTTTT
d_gene: TRBD1; abundance: many; v_gene: TRBV5-1; j_gene: TRBJ1-2; CDR3aa: CASSIQGASDGYTF; CDR3nt: TGCGCCAGCAGCATACAGGGGGCGAGTGATGGCTACACCTTC
d_gene: .; abundance: few; v_gene: TRBV14; j_gene: TRBJ2-1; CDR3aa: CASSDRQYNEQFF; CDR3nt: TGTGCCAGCAGCGACCGACAGTACAATGAGCAGTTCTTC
d_gene: TRBD2; abundance: .; v_gene: TRBV15; j_gene: TRBJ2-2; CDR3aa: CATSRGLAGGYTGELFF; CDR3nt: TGTGCCACCAGCAGAGGACTAGCGGGAGGGTACACCGGGGAGCTGTTTTTT
d_gene: .; abundance: .; v_gene: TRBV6-2/TRBV6-3; j_gene: TRBJ2-3; CDR3aa: CASVGSRADTQYF; CDR3nt: TGTGCCAGCGTTGGGTCGAGGGCAGATACGCAGTATTTT
d_gene: .; abundance: few; v_gene: TRBV6-9; j_gene: TRBJ1-2; CDR3aa: CASSSVDMSYGYTF; CDR3nt: TGTGCCAGCAGTTCGGTTGACATGTCCTATGGCTACACCTTC
d_gene: .; abundance: many; v_gene: TRBV5-1; j_gene: TRBJ2-7; CDR3aa: CASSLGADYEQYF; CDR3nt: TGCGCCAGCAGCTTGGGAGCGGACTACGAGCAGTACTTC
d_gene: .; abundance: .; v_gene: TRBV3-1; j_gene: TRBJ1-1; CDR3aa: CASRTAAGTEAFF; CDR3nt: TGTGCCAGCAGGACGGCTGCTGGGACTGAAGCTTTCTTT
d_gene: .; abundance: many; v_gene: TRBV6-5; j_gene: TRBJ1-2; CDR3aa: CASSYSTRPGYGYTF; CDR3nt: TGTGCCAGCAGTTACAGTACCCGGCCTGGCTATGGCTACACCTTC
d_gene: TRBD2; abundance: many; v_gene: TRBV11-2; j_gene: TRBJ2-1; CDR3aa: CASSLVGLAGGSSYNEQFF; CDR3nt: TGTGCCAGCAGCTTAGTTGGGCTAGCGGGAGGTAGCTCCTACAATGAGCAGTTCTTC
d_gene: TRBD2; abundance: few; v_gene: TRBV6-2/TRBV6-3; j_gene: TRBJ2-7; CDR3aa: CASSYQPGLAGLNEQYF; CDR3nt: TGTGCCAGCAGTTACCAGCCGGGACTAGCGGGATTAAACGAGCAGTACTTC
d_gene: .; abundance: many; v_gene: TRBV24-1; j_gene: TRBJ2-5; CDR3aa: CATSGWEETQYF; CDR3nt: TGTGCCACCAGTGGTTGGGAAGAGACCCAGTACTTC
d_gene: .; abundance: .; v_gene: TRBV28; j_gene: TRBJ1-1; CDR3aa: CASSLRRNEAFF; CDR3nt: TGTGCCAGCAGTTTAAGACGGAATGAAGCTTTCTTT
d_gene: .; abundance: few; v_gene: TRBV6-5; j_gene: TRBJ1-2; CDR3aa: CASSYAGVLYGYTF; CDR3nt: TGTGCCAGCAGTTACGCAGGGGTCCTCTATGGCTACACCTTC
d_gene: .; abundance: many; v_gene: TRBV27; j_gene: TRBJ1-2; CDR3aa: CASSLSRPSGGYTF; CDR3nt: TGTGCCAGCAGTTTATCCCGGCCCTCGGGCGGCTACACCTTC
d_gene: .; abundance: many; v_gene: TRBV30; j_gene: TRBJ2-5; CDR3aa: CASYGGQETQYF; CDR3nt: TGTGCCTCGTACGGAGGCCAAGAGACCCAGTACTTC
d_gene: TRBD2; abundance: many; v_gene: TRBV28; j_gene: TRBJ2-2; CDR3aa: CASSTPGLATQYKNTGELFF; CDR3nt: TGTGCCAGCAGTACGCCGGGACTAGCGACCCAATATAAGAACACCGGGGAGCTGTTTTTT
d_gene: TRBD2; abundance: many; v_gene: TRBV7-9; j_gene: TRBJ2-5; CDR3aa: CASSRGGGGHQETQYF; CDR3nt: TGTGCCAGCAGCAGGGGCGGGGGTGGCCACCAAGAGACCCAGTACTTC
d_gene: .; abundance: few; v_gene: TRBV12-3/TRBV12-4; j_gene: TRBJ1-2; CDR3aa: CASSFLRVSGYTF; CDR3nt: TGTGCCAGCAGTTTCCTAAGGGTTTCTGGCTACACCTTC
d_gene: .; abundance: .; v_gene: TRBV19; j_gene: TRBJ2-3; CDR3aa: CASTRRVRGLDTQYF; CDR3nt: TGTGCCAGTACCAGGAGGGTCCGAGGATTGGATACGCAGTATTTT
d_gene: .; abundance: .; v_gene: TRBV4-1; j_gene: TRBJ2-1; CDR3aa: CASSQFSGTYNEQFF; CDR3nt: TGCGCCAGCAGCCAATTTTCCGGGACTTACAATGAGCAGTTCTTC
d_gene: TRBD2; abundance: many; v_gene: TRBV20-1; j_gene: TRBJ2-1; CDR3aa: CSAGLAGGPNEQFF; CDR3nt: TGCAGTGCTGGACTAGCGGGAGGGCCCAATGAGCAGTTCTTC
d_gene: .; abundance: many; v_gene: TRBV16; j_gene: TRBJ2-7; CDR3aa: CASSQSLETYEQYF; CDR3nt: TGTGCCAGCAGCCAATCGTTGGAGACCTACGAGCAGTACTTC
d_gene: .; abundance: few; v_gene: TRBV19; j_gene: TRBJ1-6; CDR3aa: CASSAGSGELPLHF; CDR3nt: TGTGCCAGTAGTGCCGGCTCGGGGGAACTACCCCTCCACTTT
d_gene: .; abundance: .; v_gene: TRBV18; j_gene: TRBJ1-4; CDR3aa: CASSPPRGGWEKLFF; CDR3nt: TGTGCCAGCTCACCCCCTCGCGGGGGCTGGGAAAAACTGTTTTTT
d_gene: .; abundance: many; v_gene: TRBV12-3/TRBV12-4; j_gene: TRBJ2-7; CDR3aa: CASSPWTVPTEQYF; CDR3nt: TGTGCCAGCAGTCCTTGGACAGTTCCTACGGAGCAGTACTTC
d_gene: TRBD1; abundance: many; v_gene: TRBV28; j_gene: TRBJ2-7; CDR3aa: CASSLQGTGIYEQYF; CDR3nt: TGTGCCAGCAGTTTACAAGGGACAGGTATATACGAGCAGTACTTC
d_gene: .; abundance: many; v_gene: TRBV7-2; j_gene: TRBJ1-2; CDR3aa: CASSLTPGVNYGYTF; CDR3nt: TGTGCCAGCAGCTTAACCCCAGGGGTAAACTATGGCTACACCTTC
d_gene: TRBD2; abundance: few; v_gene: TRBV5-1; j_gene: TRBJ2-2; CDR3aa: CASSLLTSGANTGELFF; CDR3nt: TGCGCCAGCAGCTTGTTAACTAGCGGAGCGAACACCGGGGAGCTGTTTTTT
d_gene: TRBD1; abundance: few; v_gene: TRBV4-1; j_gene: TRBJ1-2; CDR3aa: CASSQGDRGSDYGYTF; CDR3nt: TGCGCCAGCAGCCAAGGGGACAGGGGGTCTGACTATGGCTACACCTTC
d_gene: .; abundance: .; v_gene: TRBV11-2; j_gene: TRBJ2-5; CDR3aa: CASSLWGYGLGGETQYF; CDR3nt: TGTGCCAGCAGCTTATGGGGGTACGGTCTCGGGGGTGAGACCCAGTACTTC
d_gene: TRBD1; abundance: few; v_gene: TRBV19; j_gene: TRBJ1-5; CDR3aa: CASRGGQGENQPQHF; CDR3nt: TGTGCCAGTCGAGGGGGCCAGGGGGAGAATCAGCCCCAGCATTTT
d_gene: .; abundance: few; v_gene: TRBV5-1; j_gene: TRBJ2-1; CDR3aa: CASSLVYGSYNEQFF; CDR3nt: TGCGCCAGCAGCTTGGTATACGGTTCCTACAATGAGCAGTTCTTC
d_gene: .; abundance: many; v_gene: TRBV27; j_gene: TRBJ2-3; CDR3aa: CASSWGYSTDTQYF; CDR3nt: TGTGCCAGCAGCTGGGGATATAGCACAGATACGCAGTATTTT
d_gene: .; abundance: few; v_gene: TRBV6-1; j_gene: TRBJ1-2; CDR3aa: CASRREQGSIGGYTF; CDR3nt: TGTGCCAGCAGACGAGAACAGGGTTCGATTGGCGGCTACACCTTC
d_gene: .; abundance: few; v_gene: TRBV29-1; j_gene: TRBJ2-1; CDR3aa: CSVAGVRGYNEQFF; CDR3nt: TGCAGCGTGGCTGGCGTGAGGGGCTACAATGAGCAGTTCTTC
d_gene: .; abundance: many; v_gene: TRBV12-3/TRBV12-4; j_gene: TRBJ2-2; CDR3aa: CASSFSRPGELFF; CDR3nt: TGTGCCAGCAGTTTCTCCCGCCCCGGGGAGCTGTTTTTT
d_gene: .; abundance: many; v_gene: TRBV19; j_gene: TRBJ2-3; CDR3aa: CASSTTGHTTDTQYF; CDR3nt: TGTGCCAGTAGTACCACGGGACACACCACAGATACGCAGTATTTT
d_gene: TRBD1; abundance: .; v_gene: TRBV20-1; j_gene: TRBJ1-1; CDR3aa: CSARLDREMVAFF; CDR3nt: TGCAGTGCTAGACTAGACAGGGAAATGGTGGCTTTCTTT
d_gene: .; abundance: .; v_gene: TRBV27; j_gene: TRBJ2-7; CDR3aa: CASSQLGTRSYEQYF; CDR3nt: TGTGCCAGCAGCCAACTCGGGACCCGCTCCTACGAGCAGTACTTC
d_gene: .; abundance: many; v_gene: TRBV7-6; j_gene: TRBJ1-1; CDR3aa: CASSQDWNTEAFF; CDR3nt: TGTGCCAGCAGCCAAGACTGGAACACTGAAGCTTTCTTT
d_gene: .; abundance: many; v_gene: TRBV28; j_gene: TRBJ2-1; CDR3aa: CASSLKGFSYNEQFF; CDR3nt: TGTGCCAGCAGTTTGAAAGGATTCTCCTACAATGAGCAGTTCTTC
d_gene: .; abundance: few; v_gene: TRBV28; j_gene: TRBJ2-7; CDR3aa: CASRTKYEQYF; CDR3nt: TGTGCCAGCAGGACCAAATACGAGCAGTACTTC
d_gene: TRBD2; abundance: many; v_gene: TRBV6-5; j_gene: TRBJ2-7; CDR3aa: CASSYRTSGAYEQYF; CDR3nt: TGTGCCAGCAGTTACCGGACTAGCGGGGCCTACGAGCAGTACTTC
d_gene: .; abundance: few; v_gene: TRBV29-1; j_gene: TRBJ2-7; CDR3aa: CSVRAARSYEQYF; CDR3nt: TGCAGCGTTAGGGCGGCGCGCTCCTACGAGCAGTACTTC
d_gene: .; abundance: many; v_gene: TRBV12-3/TRBV12-4; j_gene: TRBJ2-2; CDR3aa: CASSPRSNTGELFF; CDR3nt: TGTGCCAGCAGTCCGCGGTCGAACACCGGGGAGCTGTTTTTT
d_gene: .; abundance: .; v_gene: TRBV28; j_gene: TRBJ2-5; CDR3aa: CASTKGDRAGETQYF; CDR3nt: TGTGCCAGCACCAAAGGCGATCGGGCTGGGGAGACCCAGTACTTC
d_gene: TRBD2; abundance: .; v_gene: TRBV5-5; j_gene: TRBJ2-3; CDR3aa: CASSPLGTSADTQYF; CDR3nt: TGTGCCAGCAGCCCGCTCGGGACTAGTGCAGATACGCAGTATTTT
d_gene: .; abundance: few; v_gene: TRBV18; j_gene: TRBJ2-4; CDR3aa: CASSPPSSSFNIQYF; CDR3nt: TGTGCCAGCTCACCACCCAGCAGCTCTTTTAACATTCAGTACTTC
d_gene: .; abundance: many; v_gene: TRBV7-9; j_gene: TRBJ1-6; CDR3aa: CASSLQVGDESSPLHF; CDR3nt: TGTGCCAGCAGCTTACAGGTGGGCGATGAGAGCTCACCCCTCCACTTT
d_gene: .; abundance: many; v_gene: TRBV28; j_gene: TRBJ1-2; CDR3aa: CASSLGTEYGYTF; CDR3nt: TGTGCCAGCAGTTTAGGGACGGAATATGGCTACACCTTC
d_gene: .; abundance: many; v_gene: TRBV4-1; j_gene: TRBJ2-5; CDR3aa: CASSHAGSQETQYF; CDR3nt: TGCGCCAGCAGCCATGCCGGGAGCCAAGAGACCCAGTACTTC
d_gene: TRBD2; abundance: many; v_gene: TRBV24-1; j_gene: TRBJ2-5; CDR3aa: CATSDRSGTSQETQYF; CDR3nt: TGTGCCACCAGTGATCGGAGCGGGACGTCCCAAGAGACCCAGTACTTC